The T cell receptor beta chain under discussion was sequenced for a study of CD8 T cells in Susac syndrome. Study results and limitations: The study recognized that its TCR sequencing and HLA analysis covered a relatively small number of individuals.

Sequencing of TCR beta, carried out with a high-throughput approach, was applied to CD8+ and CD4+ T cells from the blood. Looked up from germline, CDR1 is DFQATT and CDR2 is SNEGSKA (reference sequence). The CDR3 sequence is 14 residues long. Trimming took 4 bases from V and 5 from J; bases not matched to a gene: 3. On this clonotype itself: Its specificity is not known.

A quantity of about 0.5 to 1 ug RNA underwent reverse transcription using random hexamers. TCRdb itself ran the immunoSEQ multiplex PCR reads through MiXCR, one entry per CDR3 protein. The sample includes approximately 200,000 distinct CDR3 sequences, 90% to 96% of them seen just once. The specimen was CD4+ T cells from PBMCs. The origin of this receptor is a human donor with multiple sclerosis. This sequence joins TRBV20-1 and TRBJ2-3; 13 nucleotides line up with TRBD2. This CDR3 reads CSAKLAGGQDTQYF. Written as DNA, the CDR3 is TGCAGTGCTAAACTAGCGGGGGGGCAAGATACGCAGTATTTT.